These 27 T cell receptor beta chains share one sample of origin, sequenced in a study of response to subunit inactivated influenza vaccine. TCRdb ran MiXCR on the RT-PCR reads and lists one entry per CDR3 protein. The data hold over 800,000 distinct CDR3 sequences, with 21% observed a single time. Specimen: PBMCs from blood, collected roughly 5 days after vaccination. These receptors were obtained from a man aged 50-60 years who received an inactivated influenza vaccine.

This chain joins TRBV20-1 and TRBJ2-1; 9 bases line up with TRBD2. CDR3 length: 14 residues. With V trimmed by 0 bases and J by 7 bases, 4 bases remained unmatched. Germline V lookup: CDR1 DFQATT, CDR2 SNEGSKA (reference sequence). The CDR3 DNA sequence: TGCAGTGCTAGAGATAGCCTAGCGGGGAATGAGCAGTTCTTC. The encoded protein is CSARDSLAGNEQFF.

V is TRBV7-2 and J is TRBJ2-2, with TRBD2 matching over 7 bases. V was clipped by 4 bases and J by 5 bases; unmatched bases: 13. The germline CDR1 and CDR2 sequences are SGHTA and FQGNSA. CDR3 length: 17 amino acids. The CDR3 sequence: CASSSGVAGAVTGELFF. As DNA, the CDR3 is TGTGCCAGCAGCTCGGGGGTGGCGGGAGCAGTTACCGGGGAGCTGTTTTTT.

In its sample, this clonotype was seen a few times. The chain couples TRBV20-1 to TRBJ2-1, with 8 bases matching TRBD2. V gave up 3 bases and J gave up 2 bases; unmatched junction bases: 12. The CDR3 spans 17 residues. Germline assignment: CDR1 DFQATT and CDR2 SNEGSKA (reference sequence). The CDR3 region is CSASNGGAGTPYNEQFF. The CDR3 region has the DNA TGCAGTGCTAGTAACGGGGGGGCCGGAACCCCCTACAATGAGCAGTTCTTC.

In DNA, the CDR3 is TGTGCCAGCAGCGCTGCTAGCGGGACTATCGCCGGGGAGCTGTTTTTT. It codes for CASSAASGTIAGELFF. V and J are TRBV9 and TRBJ2-2; 9 bases match TRBD2. The ends lost 3 bases at V and 6 bases at J; junction bases unmatched: 9. The germline CDR1 and CDR2 sequences are SGDLS and YYNGEE. The CDR3 totals 16 residues.

The chain carries TRBV12-3 or TRBV12-4 and TRBJ2-5; 9 bases agree with TRBD2. The CDR3 spans 18 residues. V lost 5 bases to trimming and J lost 2 bases; unmatched junction nucleotides: 15. This CDR3 reads CASSLIWRPSGEQETQYF. The CDR3 DNA is TGTGCCAGCAGTCTCATTTGGCGGCCTAGCGGGGAACAAGAGACCCAGTACTTC.

This chain connects TRBV20-1 to TRBJ1-6, with 8 nucleotides matching TRBD1. Per the germline V gene, CDR1 is DFQATT and CDR2 is SNEGSKA (reference sequence). The CDR3 spans 14 residues. After removal of 2 bases from V and 6 bases from J, the junction contained 3 bases not matched to a gene. The CDR3 loop is CSARTGGGNSPLHF. The CDR3 DNA sequence: TGCAGTGCTAGAACAGGGGGAGGTAATTCACCCCTCCACTTT.

This clonotype was counted between two and nine times. The rearrangement links TRBV10-3 to TRBJ2-5, with 11 bases matching TRBD2. This CDR3 contains 16 residues. The germline CDR1 and CDR2 sequences are ENHRY and SYGVKD. Trimming took 4 bases from V and 1 from J; bases not matched to a gene: 5. The CDR3 is CAISGGLAEGQETQYF. DNA of the CDR3: TGTGCCATCAGTGGGGGACTAGCGGAGGGCCAAGAGACCCAGTACTTC.

This clonotype occurred a few times. The chain is built from TRBV7-8 and TRBJ2-2; a possible D gene is TRBD2 (6 bases). The V gene's germline CDR1 is SGHVS and CDR2 FQNEAQ. The V end was cut by 5 bases, the J end by 4 bases, with 14 bases between. This CDR3 contains 15 residues. This chain's CDR3 is CASSLGGAVTGELFF. The CDR3 region has the DNA TGTGCCAGCAGCCTGGGCGGGGCCGTCACCGGGGAGCTGTTTTTT.

This clonotype came up a few times. V is TRBV12-3 or TRBV12-4 and J is TRBJ2-2; maybe TRBD1 (6 bases). The V gene lost 2 bases and the J gene lost 0 bases, with 13 bases spanning the gap. The CDR3 consists of 17 residues. The CDR3 is CASSLYGTLTNTGELFF. Here the CDR3 DNA reads TGTGCCAGCAGTTTATACGGGACACTCACGAACACCGGGGAGCTGTTTTTT.

This clonotype came up a few times. The chain joins TRBV15 to TRBJ2-7; a possible D gene is TRBD2 (6 bases). Germline values: CDR1 LNHNV, CDR2 YYDKDF (reference sequence). The CDR3 runs 13 residues. Deletions cut 1 base from V and 4 bases from J, with 8 bases between. The CDR3 loop reads CATSRGREYEQYF. The CDR3 DNA sequence: TGTGCCACCAGCAGAGGGAGGGAATACGAGCAGTACTTC.

The rearrangement uses TRBV10-3 and TRBJ2-5; D may be TRBD2 (6 bases). V gave up 4 bases and J gave up 9 bases, with 18 bases separating them. The CDR3 totals 14 residues. The germline CDR1 and CDR2 sequences are ENHRY and SYGVKD. Written as DNA, the CDR3 is TGTGCCATCAGTGGGGACCTCGATAGGAGGGCCCAGTACTTC. Protein sequence: CAISGDLDRRAQYF.

This clonotype was seen at least ten times. The genes are TRBV4-2 and TRBJ1-1; tentative D call: TRBD1 (6 bases). Between the trimmed V and J ends, which lost 0 bases and 4 bases, there was a span of 18 bases. The length of the CDR3 is 17 residues. Germline V lookup: CDR1 LGHNA, CDR2 YNFKEQ. The CDR3 is CASSQDRSAGVSTEAFF. The CDR3 DNA follows: TGTGCCAGCAGCCAAGATCGAAGTGCAGGGGTGAGCACTGAAGCTTTCTTT.

The rearrangement links TRBV5-1 to TRBJ1-4; weak D call: TRBD1 (5 bases). Between the trimmed V and J ends, which lost 4 bases and 12 bases, there was a span of 19 bases. Germline CDR1 SGHRS, CDR2 YFSETQ. CDR3 length: 14 residues. Here the CDR3 DNA reads TGCGCCAGCAGCCCTACAGGAGCCGGGTGGGAACTGTTTTTT. Translating it yields CASSPTGAGWELFF. Based on the CDR3 plus reference TRBV5-1 and TRBJ1-4, the full variable domain is KAGVTQTPRYLIKTRGQQVTLSCSPISGHRSVSWYQQTPGQGLQFLFEYFSETQRNKGNFPGRFSGRQFSNSRSEMNVSTLELGDSALYLCASSPTGAGWELFFGSGTQLSVL.

In its sample, this clonotype was seen a few times. The CDR3, as DNA: TGCAGTGCTGAGGGTCTAGCGGGGGATGGAGATACGCAGTATTTT. Translation gives CSAEGLAGDGDTQYF. J is TRBJ2-3 and V is TRBV20-1; TRBD2 matches 10 bases. The V segment lost 5 bases and the J segment 5 bases; nucleotides outside the gene matches: 10. CDR1 is DFQATT, CDR2 SNEGSKA, per germline (reference sequence). The CDR3 totals 15 residues.

This chain joins TRBV20-1 and TRBJ2-7, with D perhaps given as TRBD1 or TRBD2 (6 bases each). The CDR3 is 14 residues long. The germline gives CDR1 DFQATT, CDR2 SNEGSKA (reference sequence). Trimming stripped 5 bases from V and 0 bases from J, with 14 bases between. Written as DNA, the CDR3 is TGCAGTGCTCTTGGGGGGCGGAGCTCCTACGAGCAGTACTTC. This encodes CSALGGRSSYEQYF.

The gene calls are TRBV27 and TRBJ2-7; D tentatively reads TRBD1 or TRBD2 (5 bases each). Germline V gene lookup returns CDR1 MNHEY and CDR2 SMNVEV (reference sequence). The CDR3 runs to 16 residues. V was shortened by 2 bases and J by 6 bases, with 20 bases between the two germline ends. CDR3 in amino acids: CASSLRHFEGLSEQYF. CDR3 bases: TGTGCCAGCAGTTTACGCCATTTTGAGGGGCTCTCCGAGCAGTACTTC.

This clonotype was counted only a few times. The V and J genes are TRBV6-2 or TRBV6-3 and TRBJ2-1; 9 bases fit TRBD2. Losses at the gene ends were 0 bases for V and 5 bases for J; bases not matched to a gene: 5. The germline CDR1 and CDR2 sequences are MNHEY and SVGEGT. The CDR3 is 16 amino acids. The DNA of the CDR3 is TGTGCCAGCAGTTACTCGGGACTAGCCATCAACAATGAGCAGTTCTTC. Translated: CASSYSGLAINNEQFF.

This chain joins TRBV4-2 and TRBJ1-5; possible D gene TRBD1, 6 bases. The CDR3 contains 20 residues. Trimming shortened V by 0 bases and J by 2 bases, and 23 bases separated the two germline ends. Germline CDR1 is LGHNA and CDR2 is YNFKEQ. CDR3 bases: TGTGCCAGCAGCCAAGATCTCAGCCAGGGGAAAATGGTAGGCAATCAGCCCCAGCATTTT. Encoded protein: CASSQDLSQGKMVGNQPQHF.

A few counts support this clonotype. V is TRBV20-1 and J is TRBJ2-7; TRBD1 is a possible D gene (5 bases). The ends were cut back, 3 bases at V and 7 bases at J, with 16 bases in the middle. CDR1 DFQATT and CDR2 SNEGSKA come from the germline V gene (reference sequence). The CDR3 loop spans 13 amino acids. The DNA for the CDR3 is TGCAGTGCTAGCCCCCATGGAAGGGGAGAGCAGTACTTC. Its protein is CSASPHGRGEQYF.

This clonotype was recorded at least ten times. The V gene is TRBV12-3 or TRBV12-4, the J gene TRBJ2-1; 7 nucleotides align to TRBD2. This CDR3 has 15 amino acids. V was pared by 6 bases and J by 1 base, with 6 bases of the junction left unmatched. This CDR3 reads CASSPSGRSYNEQFF. Here the CDR3 DNA reads TGTGCCAGCAGCCCTAGCGGCCGGTCCTACAATGAGCAGTTCTTC.

The table lists this clonotype with a few counts. V usage is TRBV6-2 or TRBV6-3 and J usage is TRBJ1-5, with D possibly matching TRBD1 (5 bases). The CDR3 is 16 amino acids. Trimming shortened V by 6 bases and J by 0 bases, and 15 bases separated the two germline ends. From germline, CDR1 is MNHEY and CDR2 SVGEGT. The CDR3 DNA reads TGTGCCAGCAGAGAGGGAGGGGTCATTAGCAATCAGCCCCAGCATTTT. This encodes CASREGGVISNQPQHF.

V usage is TRBV28 and J usage is TRBJ2-1; TRBD2 might be the D (6 bases). Trimming removed 5 bases at V and 5 bases at J, with 13 bases between. The CDR3 totals 14 residues. Per the germline V gene, CDR1 is MDHEN and CDR2 is SYDVKM. CDR3 bases: TGTGCCAGCAGTCTCCCGGGGGATGACAATGAGCAGTTCTTC. Translating gives CASSLPGDDNEQFF.

The chain combines TRBV7-2 with TRBJ2-5; maybe TRBD2 (6 bases). The V gene lost 5 bases and the J gene lost 5 bases, with 18 bases spanning the gap. The V gene's germline CDR1 is SGHTA and CDR2 FQGNSA. The CDR3 runs 15 residues. The CDR3 sequence is CASSRRAWAWETQYF. The CDR3 DNA reads TGTGCCAGCAGCCGGAGGGCCTGGGCTTGGGAGACCCAGTACTTC.

This clonotype was counted ten times or more. CDR3: CSSAMTGFRETQYF. In nucleotides, the CDR3 is TGCAGCTCAGCAATGACAGGGTTTCGGGAGACCCAGTACTTC. The chain is built from TRBV29-1 and TRBJ2-5; 7 bases align to TRBD1. The CDR3 contains 14 residues. Germline V lookup: CDR1 SQVTM, CDR2 ANQGSEA. The V gene end was trimmed by 8 bases and the J gene end by 5 bases; junction bases not matched to a gene: 14. Variable domain in full (rest from reference TRBV29-1 and TRBJ2-5): SAVISQKPSRDICQRGTSLTIQCQVDSQVTMMFWYRQQPGQSLTLIATANQGSEATYESGFVIDKFPISRPNLTFSTLTVSNMSPEDSSIYLCSSAMTGFRETQYFGPGTRLLVL.

The chain combines TRBV4-1 with TRBJ2-7; maybe TRBD1 (5 bases). V was clipped by 3 bases and J by 0 bases, with 12 bases between them. The CDR3 length is 15 residues. CDR1 is MGHRA and CDR2 is YSYEKL in the germline V gene. The CDR3 DNA sequence: TGCGCCAGCAGCCAGCAGGGTTCCCTCTCCTACGAGCAGTACTTC. This sequence encodes CASSQQGSLSYEQYF.

The chain uses TRBV5-1 and TRBJ2-1; tentative D call: TRBD2 (6 bases). V was trimmed by 4 bases and J by 7 bases, leaving 18 bases between them. Germline V lookup: CDR1 SGHRS, CDR2 YFSETQ. The CDR3 loop spans 15 amino acids. This CDR3 reads CASSEAGTARNEQFF. In DNA, the CDR3 is TGCGCCAGCAGCGAAGCCGGGACTGCGAGGAATGAGCAGTTCTTC.

This chain uses TRBV5-4 with TRBJ2-5, with 14 positions matching TRBD2. Germline V CDR1 and CDR2: SGHNT, YYREEE (reference sequence). CDR3 length equals 17 residues. With 4 bases clipped from V and 0 bases from J, the junction kept 5 bases outside the gene matches. The chain's CDR3 is CASSPGTSGSNQETQYF. In DNA form, the CDR3 reads TGTGCCAGCAGCCCCGGGACTAGCGGGAGTAACCAAGAGACCCAGTACTTC. The full variable domain, completed using reference TRBV5-4 and TRBJ2-5, is ETGVTQSPTHLIKTRGQQVTLRCSSQSGHNTVSWYQQALGQGPQFIFQYYREEENGRGNFPPRFSGLQFPNYSSELNVNALELDDSALYLCASSPGTSGSNQETQYFGPGTRLLVL.